These T cell receptor beta chains were read from a single sample in a study of T cell responses to AZD1222 COVID-19 vaccine. Using immunoSEQ multiplex PCR, the repertoire was profiled, and TCRdb retains in-frame clones only, with some absent. The data show about 120,000 clones, roughly 88% seen once. This specimen was peripheral blood, taken 28 days after the second AZD1222 dose. These receptors were collected from an adult who received the AZD1222 COVID-19 vaccine. The CDR3 runs from the conserved cysteine through the conserved F or W. D genes are given only for firm matches. Only part of the rows carry a size: once, few, many, or a class if the clone is expanded.

v_gene,abundance,d_gene,j_gene,CDR3aa,CDR3nt
TRBV5-6,.,TRBD1,TRBJ1-4,CASSVQGGNEKLFF,TGTGCCAGCAGCGTACAGGGGGGGAATGAAAAACTGTTTTTT
TRBV7-9,.,.,TRBJ1-3,CASSLGWSSGNTIYF,TGTGCCAGCAGCTTAGGTTGGAGCTCTGGAAACACCATATATTTT
TRBV11-2,.,TRBD1,TRBJ1-2,CASSPQGDYTF,TGTGCCAGCAGCCCCCAGGGGGACTACACCTTC
TRBV2,.,.,TRBJ1-6,CASSAERHRDSPLHF,TGTGCCAGCAGTGCGGAAAGACACCGGGATTCACCCCTCCACTTT
TRBV4-3,.,TRBD1,TRBJ1-1,CASSQGTGVSTEAFF,TGCGCCAGCAGCCAAGGGACAGGGGTGAGCACTGAAGCTTTCTTT
TRBV2,.,.,TRBJ1-4,CATQGLGGPNEKLFF,TGTGCCACCCAAGGGTTAGGGGGGCCCAATGAAAAACTGTTTTTT
TRBV4-3,.,.,TRBJ1-5,CASSPGHHSNQPQHF,TGCGCCAGCAGCCCGGGACACCATAGCAATCAGCCCCAGCATTTT
TRBV27,.,.,TRBJ2-7,CASKTGTYEQYF,TGTGCCAGTAAGACAGGTACCTACGAGCAGTACTTC
TRBV5-4,.,.,TRBJ2-1,CASSTERDMYNEQFF,TGTGCCAGCAGCACGGAGCGGGACATGTACAATGAGCAGTTCTTC
TRBV7-2,.,TRBD2,TRBJ2-7,CASSHSGGSAYEQYF,TGTGCCAGCAGCCATAGCGGGGGGTCCGCCTACGAGCAGTACTTC
TRBV6-5,once,.,TRBJ1-5,CASLLVTNSNQPQHF,TGTGCCAGCCTTCTAGTCACTAATAGCAATCAGCCCCAGCATTTT
TRBV7-9,.,TRBD1,TRBJ1-5,CASSFTWGQGDLDNQPQHF,TGTGCCAGCAGCTTCACCTGGGGACAGGGCGACTTAGATAATCAGCCCCAGCATTTT
TRBV3-1/TRBV3-2,.,TRBD1,TRBJ2-5,CASRHPGGPIQETQYF,TGTGCCAGCAGGCACCCAGGGGGCCCGATCCAAGAGACCCAGTACTTC
TRBV9,.,.,TRBJ2-2,CASSVYRGPGFTGELFF,TGTGCCAGCAGCGTATACCGGGGACCAGGTTTCACCGGGGAGCTGTTTTTT
TRBV2,.,TRBD1,TRBJ1-1,CAASPQGVNTEAFF,TGTGCCGCGAGCCCACAGGGGGTGAACACTGAAGCTTTCTTT
TRBV28,.,.,TRBJ1-5,CASSYHGTGTHQPQHF,TGTGCCAGCAGCTACCACGGGACGGGGACCCATCAGCCCCAGCATTTT
TRBV29-1,.,TRBD1,TRBJ2-1,CSVGQGGNEQFF,TGCAGCGTTGGACAGGGGGGAAATGAGCAGTTCTTC
TRBV18,.,.,TRBJ1-2,CASSPAQTNYGYTF,TGTGCCAGCTCACCAGCCCAGACTAACTATGGCTACACCTTC
TRBV15,once,.,TRBJ1-6,CATSRSRGDNSPLHF,TGTGCCACCAGCAGGTCCAGAGGAGATAATTCACCCCTCCACTTT